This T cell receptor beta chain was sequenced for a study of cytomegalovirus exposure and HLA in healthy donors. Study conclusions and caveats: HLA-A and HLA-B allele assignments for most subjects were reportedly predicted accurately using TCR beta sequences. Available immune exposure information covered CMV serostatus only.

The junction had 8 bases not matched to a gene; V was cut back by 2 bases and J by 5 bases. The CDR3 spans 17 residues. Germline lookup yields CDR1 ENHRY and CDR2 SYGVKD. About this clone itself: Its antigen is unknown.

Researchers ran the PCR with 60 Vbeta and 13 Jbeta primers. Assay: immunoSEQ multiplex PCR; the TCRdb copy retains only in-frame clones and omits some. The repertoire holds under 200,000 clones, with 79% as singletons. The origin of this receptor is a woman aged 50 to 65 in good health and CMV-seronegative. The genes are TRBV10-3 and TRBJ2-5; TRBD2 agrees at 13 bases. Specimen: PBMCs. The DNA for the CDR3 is TGTGCCATCAGTGAGACAGGACTAGCGGGAGTACGGGAGACCCAGTACTTC. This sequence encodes CAISETGLAGVRETQYF.